This T cell receptor (beta chain) was found in a study of blood T cell repertoires in COVID-19. Study-wide background: Samples of COVID-19 (acute and convalescent) were obtained from the United States, Italy and Spain. From T cells, B-cell-depleted T cells, or PBMCs came the material, which was cDNA or gDNA.

CDR3 length equals 14 residues. Germline V CDR1 and CDR2: MNHEY, SVGAGI. The V and J ends lost 6 bases and 6 bases respectively, with 17 bases between them. Authors' methods: It was from reference gene primer amplification that nucleated cell counts were estimated. Assay: immunoSEQ multiplex PCR; the TCRdb copy retains only in-frame clones and omits some. The V and J calls and clone size are taken from that table; D and trimming were inferred from the DNA. Here the sample spans more than 300,000 clones, around 82% being singletons. Material: peripheral blood. This TCR came from a woman aged 50 to 60 with acute or convalescent COVID-19. The rearrangement links TRBV6-5 to TRBJ1-1; D might be TRBD1 (5 bases). The CDR3 is CASRRGGSNSEAFF. The CDR3 region has the DNA TGTGCCAGCAGGAGGGGAGGGAGTAACTCTGAAGCTTTCTTT.